Listed below are T cell receptor beta chains from one sample, sequenced in a study of T-cell reconstitution after alpha-beta-depleted transplantation in children. TCRdb fed the PCR reads into MiXCR, producing one record per CDR3 protein. Of about 980,000 distinct CDR3 sequences in the sample, about 31% are singletons; the top ten hold over 25%. The sequences come from PBMCs, mostly from graft donor cells, collected 360 days after TCRalphabeta/CD19-depleted stem cell transplant. These TCRs come from a boy under three years old who had a stem cell transplant for SCID, so the T cells may come from the graft donor. The CDR3 runs from the conserved cysteine through the conserved F or W. Each record gives: clone size, D gene, V gene, J gene, CDR3 protein, CDR3 DNA. A D gene is named only where the DNA matches it firmly. Clone size, where shown, is once, few, many, or a class for clones that have expanded.

.	.	TRBV5-1	TRBJ2-7	CASSPGANGYEQYF	TGCGCCAGCAGCCCAGGGGCCAACGGTTACGAGCAGTACTTC
.	TRBD2	TRBV2	TRBJ2-1	CASRAGAGGYNEQFF	TGTGCCAGCAGAGCCGGAGCGGGGGGGTACAATGAGCAGTTCTTC
few	.	TRBV5-1	TRBJ2-6	CASSARNRVSGANVLTF	TGCGCCAGCAGCGCCCGAAACAGGGTATCTGGGGCCAACGTCCTGACTTTC
few	.	TRBV4-1	TRBJ2-7	CASSPRGEGATRDGQYF	TGCGCCAGCAGCCCACGAGGGGAAGGGGCAACACGCGACGGGCAGTACTTC
few	TRBD1	TRBV4-1	TRBJ2-7	CASSLRQGDYEQYF	TGCGCCAGCAGCCTCCGACAGGGGGACTACGAGCAGTACTTC
.	.	TRBV7-2	TRBJ1-5	CASGYDRNNQPQHF	TGTGCCAGCGGTTATGACAGGAACAATCAGCCCCAGCATTTT
few	.	TRBV20-1	TRBJ2-7	CSARRDTNPTYEQYF	TGCAGTGCTAGAAGGGACACGAACCCAACCTACGAGCAGTACTTC
.	.	TRBV7-9	TRBJ1-1	CASSAHREDEAFF	TGTGCCAGCAGCGCGCACAGGGAGGATGAAGCTTTCTTT
many	.	TRBV6-1	TRBJ1-1	CASNYQGARAEAFF	TGTGCCAGCAACTACCAGGGTGCTAGAGCTGAAGCTTTCTTT
.	TRBD2	TRBV11-1	TRBJ2-5	CASSYRLAGLRYQETQYF	TGTGCCAGCAGCTACCGACTAGCGGGGCTTCGTTACCAAGAGACCCAGTACTTC
.	TRBD2	TRBV12-3/TRBV12-4	TRBJ2-2	CASRGLAGTGELFF	TGTGCCAGCAGGGGACTAGCGGGCACCGGGGAGCTGTTTTTT
.	.	TRBV14	TRBJ2-1	CASSQDRNPGPFYNEQFF	TGTGCCAGCAGCCAAGATCGGAACCCTGGTCCCTTCTACAATGAGCAGTTCTTC
once	.	TRBV12-3/TRBV12-4	TRBJ2-7	CASKERAKGTYEQYF	TGTGCCAGCAAGGAGAGAGCTAAAGGGACCTACGAGCAGTACTTC
.	TRBD1	TRBV2	TRBJ2-1	CASSEPRDRTYNEQFF	TGTGCCAGCAGCGAACCCCGGGACAGGACCTACAATGAGCAGTTCTTC
few	.	TRBV12-3/TRBV12-4	TRBJ1-5	CASSLIGSTGGNQPQHF	TGTGCCAGCAGTTTGATCGGGTCCACAGGCGGTAATCAGCCCCAGCATTTT
.	TRBD2	TRBV11-1	TRBJ2-7	CASSFSLAGARGSYEQYF	TGTGCCAGCAGCTTCAGCCTAGCGGGGGCCCGTGGGAGTTACGAGCAGTACTTC
few	.	TRBV7-8	TRBJ1-5	CASSSRGASSSPQHF	TGTGCCAGTTCCTCCCGGGGGGCATCCTCATCGCCCCAGCATTTT